The rows below give T cell receptor beta chains drawn from one sample of a study of cytomegalovirus exposure and HLA in healthy donors. The method was immunoSEQ multiplex PCR; TCRdb's version includes in-frame clones alone and lacks a portion of them. The repertoire holds some 180,000 clones, with around 82% as singletons. The sequencing sample was made of PBMCs. These receptors all stem from a woman aged 25-40 years in good health and CMV-seropositive. Each CDR3 is given with its conserved first and last residue. Each record gives: V gene, J gene, clone size, D gene, CDR3 protein, CDR3 DNA. A D gene is named only where the DNA matches it firmly. A clone size is listed for some rows: how often the clone was seen (once, few, many), or a class if it is expanded.

V gene: TRBV7-9
J gene: TRBJ2-1
clone size: few
D gene: TRBD1
CDR3 protein: CASSFLQGAGEQFF
CDR3 DNA: TGTGCCAGCAGCTTCTTACAGGGGGCCGGTGAGCAGTTCTTC

V gene: TRBV2
J gene: TRBJ2-3
clone size: NA
D gene: TRBD2
CDR3 protein: CAYSKGASGGASTDTQYF
CDR3 DNA: TGTGCCTACTCAAAAGGGGCTAGCGGGGGGGCGAGCACAGATACGCAGTATTTT

V gene: TRBV15
J gene: TRBJ2-7
clone size: NA
D gene: TRBD1
CDR3 protein: CATSAQGQYEQYF
CDR3 DNA: TGTGCCACCAGCGCGCAGGGACAGTACGAGCAGTACTTC

V gene: TRBV28
J gene: TRBJ2-5
clone size: NA
D gene: TRBD2
CDR3 protein: CASRPVTSGGSETQYF
CDR3 DNA: TGTGCCAGCAGACCAGTGACTAGCGGGGGATCCGAGACCCAGTACTTC

V gene: TRBV7-9
J gene: TRBJ1-2
clone size: NA
D gene: NA
CDR3 protein: CASRPSGYTF
CDR3 DNA: TGTGCCAGCAGGCCCAGTGGCTACACCTTC

V gene: TRBV29-1
J gene: TRBJ2-3
clone size: NA
D gene: NA
CDR3 protein: CSVEGGTSLDTQYF
CDR3 DNA: TGCAGCGTTGAAGGTGGCACCTCCTTAGATACGCAGTATTTT

V gene: TRBV10-3
J gene: TRBJ1-4
clone size: NA
D gene: NA
CDR3 protein: CAVREGVDEKLFF
CDR3 DNA: TGTGCCGTGAGAGAAGGGGTTGATGAAAAACTGTTTTTT

V gene: TRBV4-3
J gene: TRBJ2-7
clone size: NA
D gene: NA
CDR3 protein: CASSQNWRGGEQYF
CDR3 DNA: TGCGCCAGCAGCCAAAACTGGAGGGGCGGCGAGCAGTACTTC

V gene: TRBV11-3
J gene: TRBJ2-6
clone size: NA
D gene: NA
CDR3 protein: CASSSGVSPFGANVLTF
CDR3 DNA: TGTGCCAGCAGCTCCGGTGTTAGCCCCTTTGGGGCCAACGTCCTGACTTTC

V gene: TRBV2
J gene: TRBJ2-7
clone size: NA
D gene: NA
CDR3 protein: CASSEGDRLGEQYF
CDR3 DNA: TGTGCCAGCAGTGAAGGAGACAGACTAGGGGAGCAGTACTTC

V gene: TRBV6-6
J gene: TRBJ1-6
clone size: NA
D gene: NA
CDR3 protein: CASSPTRRALHF
CDR3 DNA: TGTGCCAGCAGTCCCACCCGGAGAGCCCTCCACTTT

V gene: TRBV19
J gene: TRBJ1-1
clone size: NA
D gene: NA
CDR3 protein: CASSIPGPLSRDTEAFF
CDR3 DNA: TGTGCCAGTAGTATACCAGGGCCGCTCAGTCGGGACACTGAAGCTTTCTTT

V gene: TRBV9
J gene: TRBJ2-6
clone size: NA
D gene: NA
CDR3 protein: CASSPRDSGANGLTF
CDR3 DNA: TGTGCCAGCAGCCCCCGCGACTCTGGGGCCAACGGCCTGACTTTC

V gene: TRBV4-3
J gene: TRBJ2-7
clone size: NA
D gene: NA
CDR3 protein: CASSLDMSDEQYF
CDR3 DNA: TGCGCCAGCAGCCTGGACATGTCTGACGAGCAGTACTTC

V gene: TRBV6-5
J gene: TRBJ2-5
clone size: NA
D gene: NA
CDR3 protein: CASSTPDYFRETQYF
CDR3 DNA: TGTGCCAGCAGTACCCCAGACTATTTCAGGGAGACCCAGTACTTC